Listed below are T cell receptor beta chains from one sample, sequenced in a study of human T cells and chemical hapten exposure. Using its own MiXCR run on the RACE reads, TCRdb lists one record per CDR3 protein. The sample records more than 95,000 distinct CDR3 sequences, nearly 35% being singletons. This sample comprised whole blood, obtained in connection with sensitization to the hapten diphenylcyclopropenone (DPC). The origin of the receptors is a man aged 35-49 years with alopecia areata. Some clones in this sample may be carry-over from other donors' samples. Both conserved end residues are part of each CDR3. The order of the fields is V gene, clone size, J gene, D gene, CDR3 protein, CDR3 DNA. The D gene is left open where the match is weak. Not all rows give a size; the values are once, few, many and, for expanded clones, a class.

V gene: TRBV24-1
clone size: few
J gene: TRBJ2-3
D gene: TRBD2
CDR3 protein: CATSDPSLAGATDTQYF
CDR3 DNA: TGTGCCACCAGTGACCCGTCGCTAGCGGGAGCGACAGATACGCAGTATTTT

V gene: TRBV6-6
clone size: NA
J gene: TRBJ2-5
D gene: TRBD1
CDR3 protein: CASSYEGAQKETQYF
CDR3 DNA: TGTGCCAGCAGTTACGAGGGGGCGCAAAAAGAGACCCAGTACTTC

V gene: TRBV7-2
clone size: few
J gene: TRBJ2-4
D gene: NA
CDR3 protein: CASSVEAASKNIQYF
CDR3 DNA: TGTGCCAGCAGCGTGGAGGCGGCCTCCAAAAACATTCAGTACTTC

V gene: TRBV28
clone size: few
J gene: TRBJ2-1
D gene: NA
CDR3 protein: CASSGNSYNEQFF
CDR3 DNA: TGTGCCAGCAGTGGCAATTCCTACAATGAGCAGTTCTTC

V gene: TRBV20-1
clone size: NA
J gene: TRBJ1-2
D gene: NA
CDR3 protein: CSARQQNYGYTF
CDR3 DNA: TGCAGTGCTAGACAGCAAAACTATGGCTACACCTTC

V gene: TRBV28
clone size: large
J gene: TRBJ2-1
D gene: NA
CDR3 protein: CASSDTSVWGNEQFF
CDR3 DNA: TGTGCCAGCAGTGACACAAGCGTTTGGGGGAATGAGCAGTTCTTC

V gene: TRBV19
clone size: NA
J gene: TRBJ2-5
D gene: NA
CDR3 protein: CASSIRSGTQYF
CDR3 DNA: TGTGCCAGTAGTATCCGTAGTGGGACCCAGTACTTC

V gene: TRBV6-2/TRBV6-3
clone size: NA
J gene: TRBJ2-1
D gene: NA
CDR3 protein: CASIAGNPYNEQFF
CDR3 DNA: TGTGCCAGCATTGCCGGGAACCCCTACAATGAGCAGTTCTTC

V gene: TRBV7-2
clone size: NA
J gene: TRBJ2-3
D gene: NA
CDR3 protein: CASSRQSGSTDTQYF
CDR3 DNA: TGTGCCAGCAGCAGACAGTCCGGGAGCACAGATACGCAGTATTTT

V gene: TRBV6-2/TRBV6-3
clone size: NA
J gene: TRBJ2-1
D gene: TRBD2
CDR3 protein: CASSYSRTRAEQFF
CDR3 DNA: TGTGCCAGCAGTTACTCTCGGACTAGGGCTGAGCAGTTCTTC

V gene: TRBV5-6
clone size: few
J gene: TRBJ2-1
D gene: TRBD1
CDR3 protein: CASSLPNPGQVYWNEQFF
CDR3 DNA: TGTGCCAGCAGCTTACCAAACCCGGGACAGGTTTATTGGAATGAGCAGTTCTTC

V gene: TRBV9
clone size: NA
J gene: TRBJ1-1
D gene: NA
CDR3 protein: CASSVVMNTEAFF
CDR3 DNA: TGTGCCAGCAGCGTAGTGATGAACACTGAAGCTTTCTTT

V gene: TRBV4-2
clone size: NA
J gene: TRBJ1-1
D gene: TRBD1
CDR3 protein: CASRLPGTGGYGTEAFF
CDR3 DNA: TGTGCCAGCAGACTCCCCGGGACAGGGGGTTATGGCACTGAAGCTTTCTTT

V gene: TRBV6-2/TRBV6-3
clone size: many
J gene: TRBJ1-1
D gene: NA
CDR3 protein: CASSYSGTAGPRAFF
CDR3 DNA: TGTGCCAGCAGTTACTCCGGCACTGCGGGACCGAGAGCTTTCTTT

V gene: TRBV5-6
clone size: NA
J gene: TRBJ2-5
D gene: TRBD2
CDR3 protein: CASSPLIDSGINQETQYF
CDR3 DNA: TGTGCCAGCAGCCCTCTGATCGATAGCGGGATCAACCAAGAGACCCAGTACTTC

V gene: TRBV7-9
clone size: few
J gene: TRBJ2-3
D gene: TRBD1
CDR3 protein: CASRSRRDRGTDTQYF
CDR3 DNA: TGTGCCAGCCGCTCCCGACGGGACAGGGGCACAGATACGCAGTATTTT

V gene: TRBV24-1
clone size: few
J gene: TRBJ2-6
D gene: NA
CDR3 protein: CATSVVPPGANVLTF
CDR3 DNA: TGTGCCACCAGTGTCGTCCCACCTGGGGCCAACGTCCTGACTTTC

V gene: TRBV11-2
clone size: NA
J gene: TRBJ2-3
D gene: TRBD2
CDR3 protein: CASSQAPGGSDTQYF
CDR3 DNA: TGTGCCAGCAGCCAGGCGCCGGGAGGGTCAGATACGCAGTATTTT

V gene: TRBV5-6
clone size: NA
J gene: TRBJ2-1
D gene: TRBD2
CDR3 protein: CASSLVGTSLAEQFF
CDR3 DNA: TGTGCCAGCAGCTTGGTCGGGACTAGTTTAGCCGAGCAGTTCTTC

V gene: TRBV29-1
clone size: NA
J gene: TRBJ2-3
D gene: TRBD1
CDR3 protein: CSVGSGGRSTDTQYF
CDR3 DNA: TGCAGCGTTGGATCAGGGGGCCGTAGCACAGATACGCAGTATTTT

V gene: TRBV11-2
clone size: few
J gene: TRBJ2-1
D gene: TRBD1
CDR3 protein: CASSLLGTGGYNEQFF
CDR3 DNA: TGTGCCAGCAGCCTCCTGGGGACAGGGGGATACAATGAGCAGTTCTTC

V gene: TRBV7-3
clone size: NA
J gene: TRBJ2-3
D gene: NA
CDR3 protein: CASSTSRRGTDTQYF
CDR3 DNA: TGTGCCAGCAGTACTAGCCGGAGAGGCACAGATACGCAGTATTTT

V gene: TRBV7-6
clone size: NA
J gene: TRBJ2-3
D gene: TRBD2
CDR3 protein: CASSPRGAGADTQYF
CDR3 DNA: TGTGCCAGCAGCCCGCGGGGGGCGGGAGCAGATACGCAGTATTTT

V gene: TRBV20-1
clone size: few
J gene: TRBJ2-3
D gene: NA
CDR3 protein: CSASILPLADTQYF
CDR3 DNA: TGCAGTGCTAGTATTCTCCCATTAGCGGATACGCAGTATTTT

V gene: TRBV29-1
clone size: NA
J gene: TRBJ1-2
D gene: NA
CDR3 protein: CSVEEGGGYGYTF
CDR3 DNA: TGCAGCGTTGAAGAAGGAGGGGGCTATGGCTACACCTTC

V gene: TRBV4-2
clone size: NA
J gene: TRBJ2-3
D gene: NA
CDR3 protein: CASSQGVGSGPSTDTQYF
CDR3 DNA: TGTGCCAGCAGCCAAGGGGTTGGATCGGGGCCTAGCACAGATACGCAGTATTTT